This T cell receptor (beta chain) came from a study of tumor-infiltrating lymphocytes in primary liver carcinoma. General study points: Significantly greater top-250-clone fractions characterized tumors relative to blood (p = 0.039).

Total RNA amounting to roughly 480 ng was the source from which TCR beta cDNA was made with a constant-region primer. Three rounds of nested multiplex PCR with slightly modified ARM-PCR produced TCR beta libraries. TRBV1-TRBV30 forward primers paired with a C-beta reverse primer drove the first two PCR rounds, approximately 11 cycles each. TCRdb redid the calling of the multiplex PCR reads with MiXCR, one entry per CDR3 protein. There are under 200,000 distinct CDR3 sequences in the sample; 65% occur only once, and around 7.1% lies in the top ten. Alongside blood RNA obtained from unsorted whole blood, germline DNA was also extracted. No treatment had been given to the patients, who were chronically infected with HBV. Comment on this clonotype: Its antigen is still unknown.

The germline CDR1 and CDR2 sequences are SQVTM and ANQGSEA. This CDR3 has 16 amino acids. V and J are TRBV29-1 and TRBJ2-1; maybe TRBD1 (6 bases). This clonotype was obtained from a woman in her sixties or seventies with primary liver carcinoma and hepatitis B virus infection. Sample: peripheral blood. CDR3 region: CSAPGQRAGITKGQFF. CDR3 DNA sequence: TGCAGTGCCCCCGGACAGAGGGCCGGAATCACAAAAGGGCAGTTCTTC.